This is a list of T cell receptor beta chains from one sample in a study of cytomegalovirus exposure and HLA in healthy donors. Some clones are missing from TCRdb's copy, which holds only in-frame ones; the method was immunoSEQ multiplex PCR. This table has approximately 22,000 clones, around 73% appearing once. Sequences were obtained from PBMCs. The receptor set was obtained from a man between 60 and 70 years old in good health and CMV-seronegative. The CDR3 runs from the conserved cysteine through the conserved F or W. Fields, in order: D gene, J gene, V gene, clone size, CDR3 protein, CDR3 DNA. The D gene is left open where the match is weak. Size is stated for part of the rows, as once, few or many counts, or as a class when the clone is expanded.

TRBD1,TRBJ1-5,TRBV6-1,.,CASSELDRGYQPQHF,TGTGCCAGCAGTGAATTGGACAGGGGATATCAGCCCCAGCATTTT
.,TRBJ2-2,TRBV19,once,CASRRGGGPTGELFF,TGTGCCAGTAGGAGGGGGGGCGGTCCCACCGGGGAGCTGTTTTTT
TRBD1,TRBJ1-2,TRBV19,.,CASTPKTGWVGGYTF,TGTGCCAGTACCCCAAAGACAGGGTGGGTAGGCGGCTACACCTTC
.,TRBJ2-7,TRBV5-1,.,CASSYRGSQAEQYF,TGCGCCAGCAGCTATCGGGGGTCTCAAGCCGAGCAGTACTTC
.,TRBJ1-4,TRBV7-9,.,CASSFVANGEKLFF,TGTGCCAGCAGCTTCGTAGCGAACGGCGAAAAACTGTTTTTT
TRBD1,TRBJ2-6,TRBV5-1,.,CASGRTGSSGANVLTF,TGCGCCAGCGGCCGGACAGGGAGTTCTGGGGCCAACGTCCTGACTTTC
TRBD2,TRBJ2-3,TRBV5-1,.,CASSFVGGRPRDTQYF,TGCGCCAGCAGCTTCGTCGGGGGGAGACCCCGGGATACGCAGTATTTT
.,TRBJ1-1,TRBV25-1,.,CASSEGLPNTEAFF,TGTGCCAGCAGTGAAGGGCTTCCCAACACTGAAGCTTTCTTT
TRBD2,TRBJ2-3,TRBV6-1,medium-sized,CASSEVAGGPDTQYF,TGTGCCAGCAGTGAAGTAGCGGGAGGGCCAGATACGCAGTATTTT
.,TRBJ2-7,TRBV6-6,.,CASKSGGTHEQYF,TGTGCCAGCAAGTCGGGCGGGACCCACGAGCAGTACTTC
.,TRBJ2-5,TRBV19,.,CASSGRERETQYF,TGTGCCAGTAGTGGACGGGAGAGGGAGACCCAGTACTTC
.,TRBJ2-3,TRBV7-9,few,CASSLRQVPQYF,TGTGCCAGCAGCTTAAGACAAGTTCCGCAGTATTTT
TRBD1,TRBJ2-2,TRBV5-1,.,CASSLGGQYSGELFF,TGCGCCAGCAGCTTGGGGGGACAGTACTCCGGGGAGCTGTTTTTT
.,TRBJ2-4,TRBV2,.,CASSEALAGLHF,TGTGCCAGCAGTGAAGCGCTTGCGGGGTTACACTTC
TRBD2,TRBJ2-3,TRBV7-3,.,CASSASGGTTDTQYF,TGTGCCAGCAGTGCTAGCGGGGGGACCACAGATACGCAGTATTTT
.,TRBJ1-2,TRBV25-1,.,CASSRTGTYGYTF,TGTGCCAGCAGTAGAACAGGGACCTATGGCTACACCTTC
TRBD1,TRBJ2-7,TRBV6-6,once,CASRILPGTGKYEQYF,TGTGCCAGCAGAATACTCCCCGGGACAGGGAAGTACGAGCAGTACTTC
.,TRBJ2-2,TRBV7-3,.,CASSLSRGNTGELFF,TGTGCCAGCAGCCTCTCCAGGGGTAACACCGGGGAGCTGTTTTTT
.,TRBJ1-3,TRBV30,.,CAWSQPGFSGNTIYF,TGTGCCTGGAGTCAACCGGGGTTTTCTGGAAACACCATATATTTT
TRBD1,TRBJ1-2,TRBV7-9,.,CASSAAGGSGGYTF,TGTGCCAGCTCGGCGGCAGGGGGCTCGGGTGGCTACACCTTC
.,TRBJ2-7,TRBV20-1,.,CSARERYEQYF,TGCAGTGCTAGAGAACGGTACGAGCAGTACTTC
TRBD2,TRBJ2-1,TRBV5-1,medium-sized,CASSLDLGGSSYNEQFF,TGCGCCAGCAGCTTGGACTTGGGCGGGAGCTCCTACAATGAGCAGTTCTTC
.,TRBJ1-6,TRBV5-1,once,CASSLVQGYSPLHF,TGCGCCAGCAGCTTGGTCCAGGGGTACTCACCCCTCCACTTT
TRBD1,TRBJ1-2,TRBV27,.,CASSPRGPSNYGYTF,TGTGCCAGCAGTCCCAGGGGGCCCTCTAACTATGGCTACACCTTC
TRBD1,TRBJ1-2,TRBV28,.,CATRHRGQGANYGYTF,TGTGCCACCCGTCACAGGGGGCAGGGAGCTAACTATGGCTACACCTTC
.,TRBJ1-1,TRBV25-1,.,CASSESQGNTEAFF,TGTGCCAGCAGTGAATCACAGGGGAACACTGAAGCTTTCTTT
TRBD2,TRBJ2-1,TRBV6-1,.,CASSESGTSGPIKQFF,TGTGCCAGCAGTGAAAGCGGGACTAGCGGTCCGATTAAGCAGTTCTTC
TRBD1,TRBJ2-5,TRBV18,.,CASSPRTGTETQYF,TGTGCCAGCTCACCACGGACAGGGACGGAGACCCAGTACTTC
.,TRBJ2-4,TRBV28,.,CASRLLTGRKAKNIQYF,TGTGCCAGCCGTTTATTGACAGGGAGGAAAGCCAAAAACATTCAGTACTTC
.,TRBJ2-4,TRBV27,.,CASSLKRSENIQYF,TGTGCCAGCAGTTTAAAGCGCTCAGAGAACATTCAGTACTTC
TRBD1,TRBJ2-2,TRBV5-1,.,CASSLAPGQGAGELFF,TGCGCCAGCAGCTTGGCCCCGGGACAGGGGGCCGGGGAGCTGTTTTTT
.,TRBJ1-5,TRBV5-1,.,CASSPGGRDQPQHF,TGCGCCAGCAGCCCGGGAGGGCGGGACCAGCCCCAGCATTTT
.,TRBJ2-7,TRBV21-1,once,CASNRGSSYEQYF,TGTGCCAGCAATCGCGGATCGTCCTACGAGCAGTACTTC
.,TRBJ1-5,TRBV19,.,CASNAWEGFSNQPQHF,TGTGCCAGTAACGCCTGGGAGGGGTTTAGCAATCAGCCCCAGCATTTT
TRBD1,TRBJ1-1,TRBV28,.,CASGTLQGQAFF,TGTGCCAGTGGAACCTTACAGGGGCAAGCTTTCTTT
.,TRBJ2-5,TRBV30,.,CAWSATGRTQYF,TGTGCCTGGAGTGCTACGGGTCGGACCCAGTACTTC
.,TRBJ2-7,TRBV5-1,.,CASSQGGSYEQYF,TGCGCCAGCAGCCAAGGAGGGTCCTACGAGCAGTACTTC
TRBD2,TRBJ2-7,TRBV18,.,CASSPPSGTPHEQYF,TGTGCCAGCTCACCCCCGAGCGGGACCCCCCACGAGCAGTACTTC
.,TRBJ2-3,TRBV6-1,few,CASSYPGGGDTQYF,TGTGCCAGCAGTTATCCCGGGGGTGGGGATACGCAGTATTTT
.,TRBJ2-1,TRBV28,.,CASSLTRGSYNEQFF,TGTGCCAGCAGTTTAACCAGGGGCTCCTACAATGAGCAGTTCTTC
.,TRBJ1-3,TRBV5-6,medium-sized,CASSIPSHSGNTIYF,TGTGCCAGCAGCATCCCCTCACACTCTGGAAACACCATATATTTT
.,TRBJ2-1,TRBV25-1,few,CASSESGDSAYNEQFF,TGTGCCAGCAGTGAATCCGGGGATAGCGCCTACAATGAGCAGTTCTTC
.,TRBJ2-7,TRBV6-5,few,CASSYRGDGYYEQYF,TGTGCCAGCAGTTACAGAGGTGACGGATACTACGAGCAGTACTTC
.,TRBJ1-3,TRBV9,.,CASSVTGSGNTIYF,TGTGCCAGCAGCGTAACAGGCTCTGGAAACACCATATATTTT
.,TRBJ2-2,TRBV7-9,.,CASSLEETPGELFF,TGTGCCAGCAGCTTAGAGGAGACCCCCGGGGAGCTGTTTTTT
TRBD1,TRBJ2-4,TRBV4-1,.,CASSQERGQGVKNIQYF,TGCGCCAGCAGCCAAGAACGGGGTCAGGGGGTCAAAAACATTCAGTACTTC
.,TRBJ2-7,TRBV25-1,once,CASSESDSEGHEQYF,TGTGCCAGCAGTGAATCAGATAGCGAGGGCCACGAGCAGTACTTC
TRBD2,TRBJ2-3,TRBV18,.,CASSPPQRGLPDTQYF,TGTGCCAGCTCACCACCCCAGCGGGGGCTCCCGGATACGCAGTATTTT
.,TRBJ2-7,TRBV28,.,CASISPQKTGKQYF,TGTGCCAGCATTTCACCCCAGAAGACAGGAAAGCAGTACTTC
.,TRBJ1-2,TRBV5-1,.,CASSSGPWTGYTF,TGCGCCAGCAGTTCAGGGCCATGGACGGGCTACACCTTC
TRBD1,TRBJ2-5,TRBV28,.,CASSRQGLETQYF,TGTGCCAGCAGTAGACAGGGATTAGAGACCCAGTACTTC
TRBD1,TRBJ2-7,TRBV27,once,CASSRPGQGYEQYF,TGTGCCAGCAGTCGACCGGGACAGGGGTACGAGCAGTACTTC
TRBD1,TRBJ2-7,TRBV6-4,.,CASSEGTGGYEQYF,TGTGCCAGCAGTGAAGGGACAGGGGGCTACGAGCAGTACTTC
TRBD2,TRBJ2-2,TRBV11-2,.,CASSSGLAGASGELFF,TGTGCCAGCAGCTCCGGACTAGCGGGAGCGAGCGGGGAGCTGTTTTTT
.,TRBJ2-3,TRBV5-5,.,CASSLGAITYTDTQYF,TGTGCCAGCAGCTTGGGCGCGATTACTTACACAGATACGCAGTATTTT
.,TRBJ1-3,TRBV19,.,CASTPERGPGSGNTIYF,TGTGCCAGTACCCCGGAAAGGGGCCCCGGATCTGGAAACACCATATATTTT
.,TRBJ1-6,TRBV10-2,.,CASSEPVAGNSPLHF,TGCGCCAGCAGCGAACCCGTTGCGGGCAATTCACCCCTCCACTTT
.,TRBJ2-1,TRBV6-5,once,CASSYSPPVGQFF,TGTGCCAGCAGTTACTCGCCTCCCGTCGGGCAGTTCTTC
TRBD1,TRBJ2-1,TRBV7-2,.,CASSLVQGAFGNEQFF,TGTGCCAGCAGCTTAGTCCAGGGGGCGTTCGGAAATGAGCAGTTCTTC